Described below is a single T cell receptor beta chain sequence and its context. Its cognate antigen has yet to be identified. There are no base qualities to consult, and no much larger clone falls within one base. Each collaborating institution followed its own protocols to collect whole blood in K2EDTA tubes. Collaborator samples were shipped for TCRbeta analysis as frozen whole blood, isolated PBMCs, or DNA extracted from either sample type. Compared with germline, V lacks 3 bases and J lacks 5 bases; bases without a gene match: 7. The cysteine opens and the phenylalanine closes a CDR3 of 17 amino acids. Of the read, only the CDR3 DNA is kept; its 51 bases are in frame from base 1. CDR1 and CDR2, looked up from the germline V gene, are MNHNS and SASEGT. These data come from a study of blood T cell repertoires in COVID-19 (dated by TCRdb to the early 2020s). Looking at the study overall: Samples covering the acute and convalescent phases of COVID-19 were provided by collaborators in the United States, Italy and Spain. The prospective study material was composed of cDNA or gDNA derived from T cells, B-cell-depleted T cells, or PBMCs. Subjects who had been exposed to COVID-19, were actively infected with it, or had recovered from it provided the deeply sampled blood TCRbeta repertoires that made up the dataset. The repertoires were released in a freely available public database intended as a resource for research on the immune response to SARS-CoV-2. Samples were obtained from the ongoing ImmuneRACE study (first 160 participants) and from 1,254 subjects provided by 6 global collaborators. The sample metadata nearly always contained a de-identified subject ID, COVID-19 status, age in years and sex. Where available, HLA class I and class II types were obtained from metadata supplied by the sample provider rather than from assay-based typing. The research as a whole found: The quantity of clinical and demographic metadata differed by source and by participant and was supplied without curation.

The immunoSEQ Assay, a bias-controlled multiplex PCR, was used to amplify TCRbeta CDR3 regions from genomic DNA. On the study's bioinformatics: The number of nucleated cells in each sample was estimated by amplification of reference gene primers within the assay. To quantify the absolute abundance of each unique TCRbeta CDR3 rearrangement, sequence reads were collapsed and filtered. For each sample, productive Simpson clonality was calculated as the square root of Simpson's diversity index over productive rearrangements. What TCRdb holds here is the immuneACCESS table cut down to in-frame rearrangements. Part of the clones is not present; checked against another copy, under half of the missing clones reflect an unresolved V gene, and the others are unexplained. The DNA gave D and trimming, while V, J and clone size come from that table. This sample lists under 150,000 clones; less than 85% were detected once. The ten largest clones take up about 9.3% of the sample.

The receptor was isolated from a woman over 75 in a cohort sampled during active or convalescent COVID-19. The rearrangement combines TRBV6-1 with TRBJ2-2; TRBD2 lines up with 12 middle nucleotides. Sequencing used peripheral blood. The CDR3 region reads CASSDTHLAGGTGELFF. The DNA sequence is given as TGTGCCAGCAGTGACACACATCTAGCGGGGGGGACCGGGGAGCTGTTTTTT.